The rows below give T cell receptor beta chains drawn from one sample of a study of blood T cell repertoires in COVID-19. Sequencing used immunoSEQ multiplex PCR; TCRdb keeps in-frame clones, though not all of them. The sample records 200,000 to 250,000 clones, nearly 90% being singletons. Sequenced sample: PBMCs or T cells enriched from blood (not recorded which). These receptors were obtained from a man in his thirties or forties who had recovered from COVID-19. CDR3s include the opening cysteine and the closing phenylalanine or tryptophan. The order of the fields is clone size, J gene, V gene, D gene, CDR3 protein, CDR3 DNA. D genes are given only for firm matches. Where a row states a size, it is once, few, many or the class of an expanded clone; other rows omit it.

clone size: -; J gene: TRBJ2-7; V gene: TRBV2; D gene: -; CDR3 protein: CASSLRWTLSSYEQYF; CDR3 DNA: TGTGCCAGCAGCTTACGGTGGACATTGAGCTCCTACGAGCAGTACTTC
clone size: -; J gene: TRBJ1-1; V gene: TRBV7-9; D gene: -; CDR3 protein: CASSLVDRKGTEAFF; CDR3 DNA: TGTGCCAGCAGCTTAGTTGACAGAAAGGGAACTGAAGCTTTCTTT
clone size: -; J gene: TRBJ2-1; V gene: TRBV19; D gene: TRBD2; CDR3 protein: CASKEGVGRTSGTYNEQFF; CDR3 DNA: TGTGCCAGTAAAGAAGGCGTAGGTCGAACTAGCGGGACCTACAATGAGCAGTTCTTC
clone size: -; J gene: TRBJ2-4; V gene: TRBV5-5; D gene: TRBD2; CDR3 protein: CASSWGEGLGAKNIQYF; CDR3 DNA: TGTGCCAGCAGCTGGGGAGAAGGACTAGGGGCCAAAAACATTCAGTACTTC
clone size: few; J gene: TRBJ2-1; V gene: TRBV19; D gene: TRBD2; CDR3 protein: CASRRTSGGRSYNEQFF; CDR3 DNA: TGTGCCAGTAGAAGAACTAGCGGGGGGCGCTCCTACAATGAGCAGTTCTTC
clone size: few; J gene: TRBJ1-4; V gene: TRBV5-1; D gene: -; CDR3 protein: CASSLGRTDPNEKLFF; CDR3 DNA: TGCGCCAGCAGCTTGGGGAGGACGGATCCTAATGAAAAACTGTTTTTT
clone size: few; J gene: TRBJ2-1; V gene: TRBV10-1; D gene: TRBD1; CDR3 protein: CASSEYHPDRVYNEQFF; CDR3 DNA: TGCGCCAGCAGTGAGTACCACCCCGACAGGGTTTACAATGAGCAGTTCTTC
clone size: -; J gene: TRBJ2-2; V gene: TRBV7-8; D gene: -; CDR3 protein: CASSEIAQNTGELFF; CDR3 DNA: TGTGCCAGCAGTGAGATAGCGCAGAACACCGGGGAGCTGTTTTTT
clone size: -; J gene: TRBJ2-1; V gene: TRBV3-1/TRBV3-2; D gene: TRBD2; CDR3 protein: CASSPLGGVTYNEQFF; CDR3 DNA: TGTGCCAGCAGCCCCTTGGGGGGGGTGACCTACAATGAGCAGTTCTTC
clone size: -; J gene: TRBJ1-2; V gene: TRBV7-9; D gene: TRBD1; CDR3 protein: CASIKTGSYGYTF; CDR3 DNA: TGTGCCAGCATCAAGACAGGGAGCTATGGCTACACCTTC
clone size: -; J gene: TRBJ2-7; V gene: TRBV18; D gene: -; CDR3 protein: CASSLGSQTTYEQYF; CDR3 DNA: TGTGCCAGCTCACTGGGGAGCCAGACCACCTACGAGCAGTACTTC
clone size: -; J gene: TRBJ2-1; V gene: TRBV6-5; D gene: -; CDR3 protein: CASSPSSYNEQFF; CDR3 DNA: TGTGCCAGCAGTCCATCCTCCTACAATGAGCAGTTCTTC
clone size: once; J gene: TRBJ2-5; V gene: TRBV7-9; D gene: TRBD1; CDR3 protein: CASSFTGARETQYF; CDR3 DNA: TGTGCCAGCAGCTTCACAGGGGCGAGAGAGACCCAGTACTTC
clone size: -; J gene: TRBJ2-2; V gene: TRBV5-1; D gene: TRBD1; CDR3 protein: CASSPPGQGNTGELFF; CDR3 DNA: TGCGCCAGCAGCCCTCCGGGACAGGGAAACACCGGGGAGCTGTTTTTT
clone size: -; J gene: TRBJ2-7; V gene: TRBV5-1; D gene: -; CDR3 protein: CASSAKTTEQYF; CDR3 DNA: TGCGCCAGCAGCGCAAAGACGACAGAGCAGTACTTC
clone size: -; J gene: TRBJ2-7; V gene: TRBV27; D gene: -; CDR3 protein: CASSSYPRGIYEQYF; CDR3 DNA: TGTGCCAGCAGTTCCTACCCCCGGGGGATCTACGAGCAGTACTTC
clone size: once; J gene: TRBJ2-1; V gene: TRBV25-1; D gene: TRBD2; CDR3 protein: CASSLRTSGGNEQFF; CDR3 DNA: TGTGCCAGCAGTCTTAGGACTAGCGGGGGCAATGAGCAGTTCTTC
clone size: -; J gene: TRBJ1-5; V gene: TRBV18; D gene: TRBD1; CDR3 protein: CASSTDRQGANQPQHF; CDR3 DNA: TGTGCCAGCTCAACGGATAGGCAGGGGGCCAATCAGCCCCAGCATTTT
clone size: -; J gene: TRBJ1-5; V gene: TRBV30; D gene: TRBD1; CDR3 protein: CASNRGLNQPQHF; CDR3 DNA: TGTGCGTCTAACAGGGGACTCAATCAGCCCCAGCATTTT
clone size: -; J gene: TRBJ2-5; V gene: TRBV3-1/TRBV3-2; D gene: TRBD2; CDR3 protein: CASSLAEASGREETQYF; CDR3 DNA: TGTGCCAGCAGCCTGGCCGAGGCTAGCGGGAGAGAAGAGACCCAGTACTTC
clone size: -; J gene: TRBJ1-2; V gene: TRBV30; D gene: TRBD1; CDR3 protein: CAWRAQGGANYGYTF; CDR3 DNA: TGTGCCTGGAGGGCCCAGGGGGGCGCCAACTATGGCTACACCTTC
clone size: -; J gene: TRBJ1-1; V gene: TRBV6-4; D gene: -; CDR3 protein: CASSDGAATEAFF; CDR3 DNA: TGTGCCAGCAGTGATGGGGCTGCTACTGAAGCTTTCTTT
clone size: -; J gene: TRBJ2-5; V gene: TRBV6-1; D gene: -; CDR3 protein: CASSERGVGETQYF; CDR3 DNA: TGTGCCAGCAGTGAAAGGGGTGTCGGGGAGACCCAGTACTTC
clone size: -; J gene: TRBJ2-3; V gene: TRBV7-9; D gene: -; CDR3 protein: CASSLERADTQYF; CDR3 DNA: TGTGCCAGCAGCTTAGAGAGGGCAGATACGCAGTATTTT
clone size: -; J gene: TRBJ1-1; V gene: TRBV6-5; D gene: -; CDR3 protein: CASSRTGRAFF; CDR3 DNA: TGTGCCAGCAGTAGAACAGGGAGAGCTTTCTTT
clone size: -; J gene: TRBJ2-1; V gene: TRBV11-3; D gene: TRBD1; CDR3 protein: CASSSRATQGLAEQFF; CDR3 DNA: TGTGCCAGCAGCTCCCGGGCAACACAGGGGCTGGCTGAGCAGTTCTTC
clone size: -; J gene: TRBJ1-2; V gene: TRBV30; D gene: -; CDR3 protein: CAWNIQGTVRGYTF; CDR3 DNA: TGTGCCTGGAATATACAGGGTACAGTTAGAGGCTACACCTTC
clone size: -; J gene: TRBJ2-6; V gene: TRBV4-3; D gene: -; CDR3 protein: CASSQVGGSGANVLTF; CDR3 DNA: TGCGCCAGCAGCCAAGTCGGGGGCTCTGGGGCCAACGTCCTGACTTTC
clone size: few; J gene: TRBJ2-2; V gene: TRBV19; D gene: -; CDR3 protein: CASSILDSRTGELFF; CDR3 DNA: TGTGCCAGTAGTATCCTGGACAGCCGGACCGGGGAGCTGTTTTTT
clone size: -; J gene: TRBJ2-3; V gene: TRBV3-1/TRBV3-2; D gene: -; CDR3 protein: CASSQYGDSRDTQYF; CDR3 DNA: TGTGCCAGCAGCCAATATGGGGACTCCAGAGATACGCAGTATTTT
clone size: once; J gene: TRBJ1-1; V gene: TRBV11-2; D gene: TRBD1; CDR3 protein: CASSTQGARSTEAFF; CDR3 DNA: TGTGCCAGCAGCACCCAGGGGGCGCGTTCCACTGAAGCTTTCTTT
clone size: -; J gene: TRBJ1-1; V gene: TRBV18; D gene: TRBD1; CDR3 protein: CASSLSGQGEAFF; CDR3 DNA: TGTGCCAGCTCACTAAGCGGACAGGGCGAAGCTTTCTTT
clone size: -; J gene: TRBJ1-5; V gene: TRBV27; D gene: -; CDR3 protein: CASSPAPDSYQPQHF; CDR3 DNA: TGTGCCAGCAGTCCCGCCCCCGACAGTTATCAGCCCCAGCATTTT
clone size: once; J gene: TRBJ2-7; V gene: TRBV20-1; D gene: -; CDR3 protein: CSASRSPSSYEQYF; CDR3 DNA: TGCAGTGCTAGTCGGAGTCCTAGCTCCTACGAGCAGTACTTC
clone size: -; J gene: TRBJ2-2; V gene: TRBV12-3/TRBV12-4; D gene: -; CDR3 protein: CASSLARTGELFF; CDR3 DNA: TGTGCCAGCAGTTTAGCCAGGACCGGGGAGCTGTTTTTT
clone size: -; J gene: TRBJ2-3; V gene: TRBV5-6; D gene: TRBD2; CDR3 protein: CASSLDLAGGANTQYF; CDR3 DNA: TGTGCCAGCAGCTTGGACCTAGCGGGGGGGGCAAATACGCAGTATTTT
clone size: -; J gene: TRBJ2-1; V gene: TRBV5-1; D gene: -; CDR3 protein: CASSLSTGDYNEQFF; CDR3 DNA: TGCGCCAGCAGCTTGAGTACGGGTGATTACAATGAGCAGTTCTTC
clone size: -; J gene: TRBJ1-6; V gene: TRBV4-1; D gene: -; CDR3 protein: CASSQEALDSPLHF; CDR3 DNA: TGCGCCAGCAGCCAAGAAGCCTTAGATTCACCCCTCCACTTT
clone size: -; J gene: TRBJ1-4; V gene: TRBV7-2; D gene: -; CDR3 protein: CASSRGSTNEKLFF; CDR3 DNA: TGTGCCAGCTCTCGGGGATCTACTAATGAAAAACTGTTTTTT
clone size: -; J gene: TRBJ2-7; V gene: TRBV5-1; D gene: TRBD1; CDR3 protein: CASSLYGTGIEQYF; CDR3 DNA: TGCGCCAGCAGCCTATACGGGACAGGGATCGAGCAGTACTTC
clone size: -; J gene: TRBJ2-7; V gene: TRBV27; D gene: TRBD2; CDR3 protein: CASSSGGGIYEQYF; CDR3 DNA: TGTGCCAGCAGTTCCGGGGGGGGGATTTACGAGCAGTACTTC
clone size: -; J gene: TRBJ1-2; V gene: TRBV19; D gene: TRBD1; CDR3 protein: CASRNRAGGVFYGYTF; CDR3 DNA: TGTGCCAGTAGAAATCGGGCAGGGGGCGTCTTCTATGGCTACACCTTC
clone size: -; J gene: TRBJ2-3; V gene: TRBV10-3; D gene: TRBD2; CDR3 protein: CAISEREGTDTQYF; CDR3 DNA: TGTGCCATCAGTGAGAGGGAGGGGACAGATACGCAGTATTTT
clone size: -; J gene: TRBJ2-5; V gene: TRBV2; D gene: -; CDR3 protein: CASKSELQETQYF; CDR3 DNA: TGTGCCAGCAAGAGTGAACTGCAAGAGACCCAGTACTTC
clone size: -; J gene: TRBJ2-3; V gene: TRBV27; D gene: -; CDR3 protein: CASLPTHPGADTQYF; CDR3 DNA: TGTGCCTCTCTTCCTACCCACCCAGGGGCCGATACGCAGTATTTT
clone size: -; J gene: TRBJ1-5; V gene: TRBV19; D gene: -; CDR3 protein: CASSQTVNQPQHF; CDR3 DNA: TGTGCCAGTAGTCAGACTGTGAATCAGCCCCAGCATTTT
clone size: -; J gene: TRBJ1-2; V gene: TRBV2; D gene: -; CDR3 protein: CASSELGAEIYGYTF; CDR3 DNA: TGTGCCAGCAGTGAACTGGGAGCGGAAATCTATGGCTACACCTTC
clone size: -; J gene: TRBJ2-7; V gene: TRBV6-2/TRBV6-3; D gene: TRBD1; CDR3 protein: CASSRDRVQYEQYF; CDR3 DNA: TGTGCCAGCAGCCGCGACAGGGTCCAGTACGAGCAGTACTTC
clone size: -; J gene: TRBJ1-6; V gene: TRBV2; D gene: -; CDR3 protein: CASSVGTLTLHF; CDR3 DNA: TGTGCCAGCAGTGTTGGGACTCTAACCCTCCACTTT
clone size: -; J gene: TRBJ2-5; V gene: TRBV5-1; D gene: -; CDR3 protein: CASSGGSRQETQYF; CDR3 DNA: TGCGCCAGCAGCGGGGGCTCTAGGCAAGAGACCCAGTACTTC